The 19 T cell receptor beta chains reported below all come from one sample, sequenced in a study of CD8+CD57+ T cells in acquired aplastic anemia. TCR beta VDJ and CDR3 were profiled, and genomic DNA was the template. TCRdb fed the reads into MiXCR, producing one record per CDR3 protein. The table lists about 170,000 distinct CDR3 sequences, 55% to 70% of them singletons, with roughly 42% in the top ten. What was sequenced was sorted CD4+, CD8+, or CD8+CD57+ T cells (not recorded which) from PBMCs. The receptor source for this set is a human donor in good health.

J is TRBJ1-1 and V is TRBV10-3; D unresolved. The CDR3 is 16 amino acids. Germline-derived CDR1 and CDR2 are ENHRY and SYGVKD. V lost 4 bases and J lost 3, with 18 bases in between. CDR3 in DNA: TGTGCCATCAGTGGGTGGACGGCCAGATTCCACACTGAAGCTTTCTTT. Residues: CAISGWTARFHTEAFF.

In its sample, this clonotype was seen many times. The chain links TRBV11-2 to TRBJ2-3; D ambiguous. CDR1 is SGHAT and CDR2 is FQNNGV in the germline V gene. Deletions cut 6 bases from V and 0 bases from J, with 16 bases between. This CDR3 region has 16 residues. The CDR3 DNA reads TGTGCCAGCAGTCACCTCGACTCAACTAGCACAGATACGCAGTATTTT. Amino acids: CASSHLDSTSTDTQYF.

This clonotype has at least ten counts. The chain has TRBV5-6 and TRBJ1-1, with a weak D call TRBD1 (6 bases). The CDR3 spans 15 residues. V was pared by 3 bases and J by 6 bases, with 18 bases between. Germline values: CDR1 SGHDT, CDR2 YYEEEE. As DNA, the CDR3 is TGTGCCAGCAGCTCGGGTTTTAGGGGGGCGGCTGAAGCTTTCTTT. This translates into CASSSGFRGAAEAFF.

This chain links TRBV20-1 with TRBJ1-5; D might be TRBD1 (5 bases). Germline V gene data show CDR1 as DFQATT and CDR2 as SNEGSKA (reference sequence). The CDR3 length is 14 residues. V shed 6 bases and J shed 1 base, with 13 bases lying between them. The CDR3 is CSARGPISNQPQHF. The CDR3 nucleotides are TGCAGTGCGAGGGGACCGATAAGCAATCAGCCCCAGCATTTT.

This clonotype was counted ten times or more. J is TRBJ2-3 and V is TRBV20-1; D possibly uses TRBD1 or TRBD2 (7 bases each). This CDR3 has 15 residues. Germline values: CDR1 DFQATT, CDR2 SNEGSKA (reference sequence). Trimming took off 5 bases at V and 2 bases at J, with 17 bases between the two ends. In DNA form, the CDR3 reads TGCAGTGCTGGCGCAGGGGGGGGCTACACAGATACGCAGTATTTT. This gives the protein CSAGAGGGYTDTQYF.

The sample holds one count of this clonotype. V usage is TRBV7-2 and J usage is TRBJ2-1; the D gene is possibly TRBD2 (6 bases). The V and J ends lost 6 bases and 7 bases respectively, with 19 bases between them. This CDR3 comprises 15 residues. Germline CDR1 and CDR2: SGHTA and FQGNSA. The CDR3 is CASSFVASVKNEQFF. The DNA of the CDR3 is TGTGCCAGCAGTTTCGTCGCTAGCGTGAAGAATGAGCAGTTCTTC.

The chain employs TRBV20-1 and TRBJ2-3; 8 bases line up with TRBD2. This CDR3 is built from 14 residues. The ends lost 3 bases at V and 0 bases at J; junction bases unmatched: 2. Germline V gene data show CDR1 as DFQATT and CDR2 as SNEGSKA (reference sequence). CDR3 sequence (DNA): TGCAGTGCTAGCGGGGGGGCCAGCACAGATACGCAGTATTTT. Translated: CSASGGASTDTQYF.

The CDR3 bases are TGTGCCAGCAGCCACTCGGGGACCCCCTACGAGCAGTACTTC. This gives the protein CASSHSGTPYEQYF. The chain has TRBV11-3 and TRBJ2-7; D may match TRBD1 or TRBD2 (5 bases each). This CDR3 is built from 14 residues. From germline, CDR1 is SGHNT and CDR2 YENEEA. The V end lost 5 bases, the J end lost 2 bases, and 13 bases lay between the germline ends.

This clonotype was counted between two and nine times. The chain uses TRBV19 and TRBJ2-3; tentative D call: TRBD2 (5 bases). Trimming left V 3 bases short and J 2 bases short, with 9 bases between. This CDR3 has 14 amino acids. The germline CDR1 and CDR2 sequences are LNHDA and SQIVND (reference sequence). CDR3 sequence (DNA): TGTGCCAGTAGTATGACTATCTCCACAGATACGCAGTATTTT. Translating it yields CASSMTISTDTQYF.

The table lists this clonotype with many counts. V usage is TRBV20-1 and J usage is TRBJ2-2; D uncertain. Trimming removed 3 bases from V and 3 bases from J, with 11 bases in between. This CDR3 has 14 residues. Germline V gene data show CDR1 as DFQATT and CDR2 as SNEGSKA (reference sequence). The CDR3 sequence: CSARGPYDTGELFF. The CDR3 DNA sequence: TGCAGTGCTAGGGGCCCATACGACACCGGGGAGCTGTTTTTT.

The J gene is TRBJ1-2, the V gene TRBV12-3 or TRBV12-4, with no clear D. V shed 6 bases and J shed 4 bases, with 9 bases lying between them. This CDR3 spans 12 amino acids. The CDR3 region is CASSRQGYGYTF. The CDR3 DNA is TGTGCCAGCAGCCGACAAGGCTATGGCTACACCTTC.

V is TRBV29-1 and J is TRBJ2-1; 9 nucleotides match TRBD2. The V gene's germline CDR1 is SQVTM and CDR2 ANQGSEA. V shed 2 bases, J shed 4 bases, and the junction held 3 bases outside the gene matches. The CDR3 runs to 14 residues. The CDR3 bases are TGCAGCGTTGAACCTAGCGGGAAATACAATGAGCAGTTCTTC. Protein sequence: CSVEPSGKYNEQFF.

Worth noting for this clonotype: Compared with germline, one end of the junction differs, possibly owing to a read error. This sequence joins TRBV6-2 or TRBV6-3 and TRBJ2-3; 10 nucleotides agree with TRBD1. The CDR3 is made up of 15 amino acids. Germline CDR1 is MNHEY and CDR2 is SVGEGT. For the CDR3, the DNA is TGTGCTAGCAGTTACTCGACAGGGGGCCGAGGTACGCAGTATTTT. As protein: CASSYSTGGRGTQYF.

The chain recombines TRBV2 with TRBJ2-6; D is ambiguous. The CDR3 loop spans 15 amino acids. Germline V gene sequence: CDR1 SNHLY, CDR2 FYNNEI. V dropped 7 bases and J dropped 0 bases, with 10 bases sitting between them. The CDR3 region has the DNA TGTGCCAGCAATAAACTCGTCTCTGGGGCCAACGTCCTGACTTTC. Its translation: CASNKLVSGANVLTF. Full variable domain (outside the CDR3, taken from reference TRBV2 and TRBJ2-6): EPEVTQTPSHQVTQMGQEVILRCVPISNHLYFYWYRQILGQKVEFLVSFYNNEISEKSEIFDDQFSVERPDGSNFTLKIRSTKLEDSAMYFCASNKLVSGANVLTFGAGSRLTVL.

The chain recombines TRBV15 with TRBJ1-6; 9 bases agree with TRBD1. CDR3 length: 14 amino acids. Germline V lookup: CDR1 LNHNV, CDR2 YYDKDF (reference sequence). V shed 4 bases and J 11 bases; nucleotides not matched to a gene: 6. The CDR3 region is CATSITGGRAPLHF. The CDR3 DNA is TGTGCCACCAGCATAACAGGGGGCCGGGCACCCCTCCACTTT. The full variable domain, completed using reference TRBV15 and TRBJ1-6, is DAMVIQNPRYQVTQFGKPVTLSCSQTLNHNVMYWYQQKSSQAPKLLFHYYDKDFNNEADTPDNFQSRRPNTSFCFLDIRSPGLGDTAMYLCATSITGGRAPLHFGNGTRLTVT.

This clonotype was recorded many times. The chain has TRBV11-3 and TRBJ2-1; weak D call: TRBD2 (5 bases). Germline CDR1 SGHNT, CDR2 YENEEA. V lost 4 bases, J lost 5 bases, and 12 bases lay in between. The length of the CDR3 is 14 residues. The CDR3 loop is CASSSRVTHNEQFF. CDR3 nucleotide sequence: TGTGCCAGCAGCTCGCGGGTAACACACAATGAGCAGTTCTTC.

The chain carries TRBV5-4 and TRBJ2-2; weak D call: TRBD2 (5 bases). V was shortened by 4 bases and J by 1 base, with 14 bases between the two germline ends. The CDR3 is 16 residues long. CDR1 and CDR2 from the germline V gene are SGHNT and YYREEE (reference sequence). Written as DNA, the CDR3 is TGTGCCAGCAGCACCACACCTGGACTGAACACCGGGGAGCTGTTTTTT. Protein: CASSTTPGLNTGELFF.

This clonotype was recorded at least ten times. The V and J genes are TRBV24-1 and TRBJ2-1; 7 bases fit TRBD2. CDR1 is KGHDR, CDR2 SFDVKD, per germline. J gave up 1 base and V 4 bases, and 3 bases lay outside the gene matches. This CDR3 region has 15 residues. As DNA, the CDR3 is TGTGCCACCAGTGACGGACTAGGATCCTACAATGAGCAGTTCTTC. Translating gives CATSDGLGSYNEQFF.

V and J are TRBV29-1 and TRBJ1-1, with D possibly matching TRBD1 (5 bases). The CDR3 contains 11 residues. Germline assignment: CDR1 SQVTM and CDR2 ANQGSEA. In DNA form, the CDR3 reads TGCATCGGACAAATATTCACTGAAGCTTTCTTT. Amino acid sequence: CIGQIFTEAFF.